This entry lists 7 T cell receptor beta chains sequenced from one sample in a study of blood T cell repertoires in COVID-19. Generated by immunoSEQ multiplex PCR, the TCRdb table keeps only in-frame clones and is missing some. The data hold 650,000 to 800,000 clones, with 80% to 90% observed a single time. The sequenced sample consisted of peripheral blood. These receptors came from a woman younger than 30 with acute or convalescent COVID-19.

The chain joins TRBV7-9 to TRBJ2-3, with D possibly being TRBD2 (7 bases). The CDR3 extends over 15 amino acids. Germline lookup yields CDR1 SEHNR and CDR2 FQNEAQ (reference sequence). The V and J ends lost 5 bases and 0 bases respectively, with 12 bases between them. The DNA for the CDR3 is TGTGCCAGCAGCCTGGCGGGGGCCAGCACAGATACGCAGTATTTT. Translation gives CASSLAGASTDTQYF.

J is TRBJ1-2 and V is TRBV28, with a possible D match to TRBD1 (5 bases). From germline, CDR1 is MDHEN and CDR2 SYDVKM. There are 13 residues in the CDR3. V shed 2 bases and J shed 7 bases, with 11 bases lying between them. This CDR3 reads CASSLVGGGGYTF. In nucleotides, the CDR3 is TGTGCCAGCAGTTTAGTGGGGGGAGGTGGCTACACCTTC.

The rearrangement joins TRBV24-1 to TRBJ1-1; 7 nucleotides align to TRBD1. Unmatched junction bases numbered 18, after V lost 2 bases and J lost 7 bases. The CDR3 sequence is 18 residues long. Germline CDR1 and CDR2: KGHDR and SFDVKD. The CDR3: CATSDWTRTNGTDIEAFF. In nucleotides, the CDR3 is TGTGCCACCAGTGATTGGACCCGTACAAACGGGACAGATATTGAAGCTTTCTTT.

This chain uses TRBV4-1 with TRBJ1-2; 8 nucleotides line up with TRBD1. Germline loops: CDR1 MGHRA, CDR2 YSYEKL. V dropped 1 base and J dropped 2; count of bases not matched to a gene: 3. This CDR3 has 15 amino acids. The CDR3 DNA is TGCGCCAGCAGCCAAGCCGACAGGGGAAACTATGGCTACACCTTC. Protein product: CASSQADRGNYGYTF.

This clone was recorded a few times. The V call is TRBV4-1, the J call TRBJ1-1; no clear D gene. CDR1 is MGHRA, CDR2 YSYEKL, per germline. V was shortened by 6 bases and J by 1 base, with 12 bases between the two germline ends. This CDR3 contains 14 residues. CDR3 nucleotides: TGCGCCAGCAGTAAGATAGAGAGGAACACTGAAGCTTTCTTT. Its protein product is CASSKIERNTEAFF.

In this sample, this clone turned up once. This chain joins TRBV4-1 and TRBJ1-2, with 9 positions matching TRBD1. The V gene end was trimmed by 0 bases and the J gene end by 5 bases; junction bases not matched to a gene: 4. There are 15 residues in the CDR3. Germline V gene sequence: CDR1 MGHRA, CDR2 YSYEKL. The CDR3 spells CASSQDGTGTYGYTF. CDR3 bases: TGCGCCAGCAGCCAAGATGGGACAGGGACTTATGGCTACACCTTC.

The chain links TRBV19 to TRBJ2-6; D gene unclear. V lost 11 bases, J lost 3 bases, and 11 bases lay in between. This CDR3 is 13 amino acids long. The germline V gene has CDR1 LNHDA and CDR2 SQIVND (reference sequence). The CDR3 sequence: CACHPIGANVLTF. As DNA, the CDR3 is TGTGCCTGCCACCCTATTGGGGCCAACGTCCTGACTTTC.